Presented here are 20 T cell receptor beta chains from one specimen sequenced in a study of beta chain features in type 1 diabetes. Expressed TCRB transcripts were sequenced, since all the RNA that had been isolated was reverse transcribed. Using immunoSEQ multiplex PCR, the repertoire was profiled, and TCRdb retains in-frame clones only, with some absent. Among roughly 500,000 clones listed, about an eighth were seen once. Sequencing was performed on naive CD4+ T cells from blood. The receptors originated from a young woman in good health.

The chain employs TRBV29-1 and TRBJ1-3, with unresolved D. The CDR3 consists of 13 residues. The germline gives CDR1 SQVTM, CDR2 ANQGSEA. With 5 bases removed from V and 3 bases from J, the gap between germline ends came to 11 bases. CDR3 sequence reads: CSVTPGSGNTIYF. CDR3 DNA: TGCAGCGTTACCCCCGGCAGTGGAAACACCATATATTTT.

The chain employs TRBV20-1 and TRBJ1-2; D is perhaps TRBD1 (5 bases). Germline V gives CDR1 DFQATT, CDR2 SNEGSKA (reference sequence). V lost 7 bases, J lost 4 bases, and 10 bases lay in between. This CDR3 has 11 amino acids. The CDR3, as DNA: TGCAGTGTGTGGGGGACCTATGGCTACACCTTC. Translated: CSVWGTYGYTF.

This sequence joins TRBV7-9 and TRBJ1-2; 9 bases are shared with TRBD1. Germline loops: CDR1 SEHNR, CDR2 FQNEAQ (reference sequence). With V trimmed by 1 base and J by 9 bases, 9 bases remained unmatched. The CDR3 loop spans 15 amino acids. For the CDR3, the DNA is TGTGCCAGCAGCTTAGTAGGTGGGACAGGGCTGAGCTACACCTTC. This sequence encodes CASSLVGGTGLSYTF.

V usage is TRBV6-5 and J usage is TRBJ2-4; D is uncertain. Trimming stripped 9 bases from V and 7 bases from J, with 7 bases between. The germline gives CDR1 MNHEY, CDR2 SVGAGI. CDR3 length equals 10 residues. Here the CDR3 reads CARDPNIQYF. CDR3 bases: TGTGCCAGAGACCCTAACATTCAGTACTTC.

A few counts support this clone. The gene calls are TRBV18 and TRBJ2-7; no firm D call. CDR3 length: 13 amino acids. CDR1 and CDR2 from the germline V gene are KGHSH and LQKENI. V was clipped by 6 bases and J by 3 bases, with 12 bases between them. Here the CDR3 reads CASSHGESYEQYV. In DNA, the CDR3 is TGTGCCAGCTCCCACGGAGAGAGCTACGAGCAGTACGTC.

The V gene is TRBV28, the J gene TRBJ1-5; no reliable D call. Trimming removed 8 bases from V and 1 base from J, with 6 bases in between. Looked up from germline, CDR1 is MDHEN and CDR2 is SYDVKM. The CDR3 contains 12 residues. The CDR3 protein is CASYGSNQPQHF. The CDR3 coding sequence is TGTGCCAGCTATGGCAGCAATCAGCCCCAGCATTTT.

This clone was seen only a few times. This chain connects TRBV7-9 to TRBJ1-1; tentatively, D is TRBD1 (5 bases). The V and J ends lost 3 bases and 5 bases respectively, with 19 bases between them. The CDR3 runs 16 residues. Germline assignment: CDR1 SEHNR and CDR2 FQNEAQ (reference sequence). For the CDR3, the DNA is TGTGCCAGCAGCTTGGATGCTTGGGTCCGGGGGACTGAAGCTTTCTTT. Translation gives CASSLDAWVRGTEAFF.

This sequence joins TRBV6-6 and TRBJ2-7, with TRBD2 identical over 9 bases. The trim removed 2 bases at V and 3 bases at J, leaving 5 bases unmatched. CDR3 size: 15 residues. The V gene's germline CDR1 is MNHNY and CDR2 SVGAGI (reference sequence). As DNA, the CDR3 is TGTGCCAGCAGTTACACGACTAGCGGAAGCTACGAGCAGTACTTC. Translated: CASSYTTSGSYEQYF.

J is TRBJ2-1 and V is TRBV4-1; a possible D gene is TRBD1 (7 bases). CDR1 and CDR2 from the germline V gene are MGHRA and YSYEKL. V lost 2 bases to trimming and J lost 3 bases, with 11 bases between them. The CDR3 spans 15 residues. The CDR3 sequence is CASSQYRGLYNEQFF. In nucleotides, the CDR3 is TGCGCCAGCAGCCAATACAGGGGACTCTACAATGAGCAGTTCTTC.

The chain has TRBV7-9 and TRBJ2-7; D is uncertain. With 1 base removed from V and 2 bases from J, the gap between germline ends came to 6 bases. Germline V gene lookup returns CDR1 SEHNR and CDR2 FQNEAQ (reference sequence). CDR3 length equals 13 residues. The CDR3: CASSLVGTYEQYV. For the CDR3, the DNA is TGTGCCAGCAGCTTAGTGGGGACCTACGAGCAGTACGTC.

This chain uses TRBV5-1 with TRBJ1-6; D is unclear. This CDR3 is built from 15 residues. Trimming left V 0 bases short and J 5 bases short, with 9 bases between. Germline CDR1 reads SGHRS; CDR2 reads YFSETQ. The CDR3 nucleotides are TGCGCCAGCAGCTTGGTGGCAGCAAATAATTCACCCCTCCACTTT. Amino acid sequence: CASSLVAANNSPLHF.

The rearrangement uses TRBV5-1 and TRBJ2-1, with D hard to call. V was shortened by 1 base and J by 5 bases, with 10 bases between the two germline ends. Germline assignment: CDR1 SGHRS and CDR2 YFSETQ. The CDR3 length is 14 residues. CDR3 DNA: TGCGCCAGCAGCTTGAGATCACAAAACAATGAGCAGTTCTTC. This encodes CASSLRSQNNEQFF. Variable domain in full (rest from reference TRBV5-1 and TRBJ2-1): KAGVTQTPRYLIKTRGQQVTLSCSPISGHRSVSWYQQTPGQGLQFLFEYFSETQRNKGNFPGRFSGRQFSNSRSEMNVSTLELGDSALYLCASSLRSQNNEQFFGPGTRLTVL.

The rearrangement joins TRBV28 to TRBJ2-1; unclear D gene. The CDR3 consists of 12 residues. In germline, CDR1 is MDHEN, CDR2 SYDVKM. V was shortened by 6 bases and J by 7 bases, with 10 bases between the two germline ends. The CDR3 coding sequence is TGTGCCAGCAGAGACAACCGAAATGAGCAGTTCTTC. This gives the protein CASRDNRNEQFF.

The chain is built from TRBV28 and TRBJ2-5; 10 nucleotides align to TRBD2. The CDR3 runs 16 residues. V shed 3 bases and J 4 bases; nucleotides not matched to a gene: 8. Germline CDR1 MDHEN, CDR2 SYDVKM. The CDR3 is CASSLALAGARETQYF. The CDR3 DNA is TGTGCCAGCAGTTTGGCCCTAGCGGGGGCCCGAGAGACCCAGTACTTC.

This sequence joins TRBV6-4 and TRBJ2-3; D may be TRBD1 (5 bases). Per the germline V gene, CDR1 is MRHNA and CDR2 is SNTAGT. V lost 0 bases and J 5 bases, leaving 12 bases between the germline ends. The CDR3 is 15 amino acids. The CDR3 sequence: CASSDSWQGRDTQYF. CDR3 DNA sequence: TGTGCCAGCAGTGACTCATGGCAGGGTAGAGATACGCAGTATTTT.

This clone turned up a few times. The rearrangement links TRBV7-9 to TRBJ1-2, with D unresolved. CDR1 SEHNR and CDR2 FQNEAQ come from the germline V gene (reference sequence). The V end lost 1 base, the J end lost 8 bases, and 17 bases lay between the germline ends. The CDR3 spans 15 residues. The CDR3 loop is CASSLELGPREGYTF. In nucleotides, the CDR3 is TGTGCCAGCAGCTTAGAACTCGGGCCCCGGGAGGGCTACACCTTC.

The rearrangement uses TRBV2 and TRBJ2-7, with 8 positions matching TRBD1. The CDR3 length is 15 residues. Per germline, CDR1 SNHLY and CDR2 FYNNEI. J was trimmed by 3 bases and V by 6 bases; bases with no gene match: 10. For the CDR3, the DNA is TGTGCCAGCAGGTCAACAGGGGGTGTCGACTACGAGCAGTACTTC. It translates to CASRSTGGVDYEQYF.

The rearrangement joins TRBV29-1 to TRBJ2-3, with D unresolved. The germline V and J ends were trimmed by 4 bases and 1 base, with 21 bases remaining between them. Germline CDR1 reads SQVTM; CDR2 reads ANQGSEA. The length of the CDR3 is 17 residues. The chain's CDR3 is CSVVYSRKQLRTDTQYF. CDR3 in DNA: TGCAGCGTTGTTTATAGCCGGAAACAACTCCGCACAGATACGCAGTATTTT.

This clone was observed a handful of times. The V gene is TRBV2, the J gene TRBJ1-2; no firm D call. Germline CDR1 reads SNHLY; CDR2 reads FYNNEI. The V gene lost 7 bases and the J gene lost 2 bases, with 8 bases spanning the gap. The CDR3 extends over 12 amino acids. DNA of the CDR3: TGTGCCAGCAAGGGAGACAACTATGGCTACACCTTC. Its translation: CASKGDNYGYTF.

This chain joins TRBV7-2 and TRBJ2-5; 11 bases are a match to TRBD2. The V segment lost 5 bases and the J segment 2 bases; nucleotides outside the gene matches: 7. Per the germline V gene, CDR1 is SGHTA and CDR2 is FQGNSA. CDR3 length equals 16 residues. CDR3 residues: CASSGRLAGTQETQYF. In DNA form, the CDR3 reads TGTGCCAGCAGCGGAAGACTAGCGGGGACACAAGAGACCCAGTACTTC. The variable domain in full, with the rest retrieved from reference TRBV7-2 and TRBJ2-5, is GAGVSQSPSNKVTEKGKDVELRCDPISGHTALYWYRQSLGQGLEFLIYFQGNSAPDKSGLPSDRFSAERTGGSVSTLTIQRTQQEDSAVYLCASSGRLAGTQETQYFGPGTRLLVL.